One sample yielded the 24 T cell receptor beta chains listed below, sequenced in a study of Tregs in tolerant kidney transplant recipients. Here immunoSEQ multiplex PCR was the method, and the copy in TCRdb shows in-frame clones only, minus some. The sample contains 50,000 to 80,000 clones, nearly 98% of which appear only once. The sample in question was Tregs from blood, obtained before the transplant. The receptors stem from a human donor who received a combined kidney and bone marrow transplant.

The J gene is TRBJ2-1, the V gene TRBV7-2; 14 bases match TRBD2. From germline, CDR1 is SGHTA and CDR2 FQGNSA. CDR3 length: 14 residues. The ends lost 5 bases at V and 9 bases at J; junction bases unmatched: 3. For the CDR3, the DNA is TGTGCCAGCAGCCGGACTAGCGGGGGGTTTGAGCAGTTCTTC. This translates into CASSRTSGGFEQFF.

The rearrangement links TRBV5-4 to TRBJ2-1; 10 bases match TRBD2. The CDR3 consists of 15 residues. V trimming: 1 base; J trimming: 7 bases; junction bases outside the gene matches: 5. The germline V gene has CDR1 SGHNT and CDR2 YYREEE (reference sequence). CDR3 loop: CASSLRTSGRNEQFF. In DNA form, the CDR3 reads TGTGCCAGCAGCTTGAGGACTAGCGGACGGAATGAGCAGTTCTTC.

The CDR3 protein is CAISGDTGTYLYEQYF. The CDR3 DNA reads as TGTGCCATCAGCGGAGATACCGGGACATACCTCTACGAGCAGTACTTC. V and J are TRBV10-3 and TRBJ2-7; tentative D call: TRBD1 (6 bases). V was clipped by 6 bases and J by 3 bases, with 21 bases between them. The CDR3 extends over 16 amino acids. Germline CDR1 reads ENHRY; CDR2 reads SYGVKD.

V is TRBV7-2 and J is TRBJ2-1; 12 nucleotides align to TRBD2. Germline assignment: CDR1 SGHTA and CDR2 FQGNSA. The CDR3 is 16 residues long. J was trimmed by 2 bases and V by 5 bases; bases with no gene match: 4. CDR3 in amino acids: CASSPRTSGAYNEQFF. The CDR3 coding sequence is TGTGCCAGCAGCCCCCGGACTAGCGGGGCCTACAATGAGCAGTTCTTC.

CDR3 DNA sequence: TGTGCCATCAGTGAGGGGTCTAGCGGGGGCCCTTACAATGAGCAGTTCTTC. It is translated as CAISEGSSGGPYNEQFF. This chain connects TRBV10-3 to TRBJ2-1; 10 bases match TRBD2. CDR3 size: 17 residues. Germline trimming cut 2 bases from V and 4 bases from J; bases unmatched to any gene: 8. Per the germline V gene, CDR1 is ENHRY and CDR2 is SYGVKD.

CDR3 amino acids: CASSLQGSLTNEKLFF. CDR3 sequence (DNA): TGCGCCAGCAGCCTCCAGGGTTCTTTAACTAATGAAAAACTGTTTTTT. This chain joins TRBV5-1 and TRBJ1-4, with a weak D call TRBD1 (5 bases). This CDR3 is built from 16 residues. Germline V gene sequence: CDR1 SGHRS, CDR2 YFSETQ. Trimming took 4 bases from V and 1 from J, leaving 14 bases between them.

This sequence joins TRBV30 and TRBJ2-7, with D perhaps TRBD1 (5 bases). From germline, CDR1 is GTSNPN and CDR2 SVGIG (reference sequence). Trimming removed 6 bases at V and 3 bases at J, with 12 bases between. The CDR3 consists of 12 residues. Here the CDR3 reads CACQFTGYEQYF. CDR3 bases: TGTGCCTGTCAGTTTACAGGCTACGAGCAGTACTTC.

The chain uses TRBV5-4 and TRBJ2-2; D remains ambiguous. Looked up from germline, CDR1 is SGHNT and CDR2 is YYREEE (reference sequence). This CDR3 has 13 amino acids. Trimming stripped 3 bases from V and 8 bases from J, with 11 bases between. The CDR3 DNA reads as TGTGCCAGCAGCTCCCGGGTTTTAGGGGAGCTGTTTTTT. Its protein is CASSSRVLGELFF.

The CDR3 reads CASSTSGTGYGYTF. The CDR3 DNA is TGTGCCAGTAGTACCTCCGGGACAGGCTATGGCTACACCTTC. This chain links TRBV19 with TRBJ1-2; 8 positions agree with TRBD1. Trimming removed 4 bases from V and 4 bases from J; junction bases left unmatched: 5. This CDR3 is built from 14 residues. The germline gives CDR1 LNHDA, CDR2 SQIVND (reference sequence). The complete variable domain, with remaining parts taken from reference TRBV19 and TRBJ1-2, reads DGGITQSPKYLFRKEGQNVTLSCEQNLNHDAMYWYRQDPGQGLRLIYYSQIVNDFQKGDIAEGYSVSREKKESFPLTVTSAQKNPTAFYLCASSTSGTGYGYTFGSGTRLTVV.

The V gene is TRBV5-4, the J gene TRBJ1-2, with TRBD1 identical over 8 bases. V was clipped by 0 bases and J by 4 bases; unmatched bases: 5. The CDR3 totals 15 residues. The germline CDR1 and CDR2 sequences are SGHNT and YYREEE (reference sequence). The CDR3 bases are TGTGCCAGCAGCTTGGCCCGTGGACAGGGCTATGGCTACACCTTC. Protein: CASSLARGQGYGYTF. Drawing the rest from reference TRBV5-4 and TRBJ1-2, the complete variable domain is ETGVTQSPTHLIKTRGQQVTLRCSSQSGHNTVSWYQQALGQGPQFIFQYYREEENGRGNFPPRFSGLQFPNYSSELNVNALELDDSALYLCASSLARGQGYGYTFGSGTRLTVV.

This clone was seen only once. The CDR3, as DNA: TGTGCCAGCAGCAGACAGGGCTCCGAGCAGTACTTC. Translating it yields CASSRQGSEQYF. The chain employs TRBV9 and TRBJ2-7; 7 bases map to TRBD1. V was clipped by 4 bases and J by 6 bases; unmatched bases: 4. Germline V gives CDR1 SGDLS, CDR2 YYNGEE. CDR3 length: 12 amino acids.

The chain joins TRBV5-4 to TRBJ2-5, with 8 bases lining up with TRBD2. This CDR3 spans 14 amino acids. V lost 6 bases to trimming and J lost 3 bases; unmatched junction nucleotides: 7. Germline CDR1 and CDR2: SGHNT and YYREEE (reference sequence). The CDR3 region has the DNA TGTGCCAGCAACCCCGGGAGGGGGGAAGAGACCCAGTACTTC. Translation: CASNPGRGEETQYF.

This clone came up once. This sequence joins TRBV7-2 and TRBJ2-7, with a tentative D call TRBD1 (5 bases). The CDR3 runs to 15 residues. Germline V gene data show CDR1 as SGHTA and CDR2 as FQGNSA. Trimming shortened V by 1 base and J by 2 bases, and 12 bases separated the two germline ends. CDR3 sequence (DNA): TGTGCCAGCAGCTTAGTTGATCAGGGAACCTACGAGCAGTACTTC. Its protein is CASSLVDQGTYEQYF.

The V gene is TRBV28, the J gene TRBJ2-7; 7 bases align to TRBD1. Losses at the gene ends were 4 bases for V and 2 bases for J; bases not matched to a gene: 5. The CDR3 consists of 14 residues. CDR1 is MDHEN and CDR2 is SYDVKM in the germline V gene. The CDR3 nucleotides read TGTGCCAGCAGTTCACCGGGACAGACCTACGAGCAGTACTTC. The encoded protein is CASSSPGQTYEQYF.

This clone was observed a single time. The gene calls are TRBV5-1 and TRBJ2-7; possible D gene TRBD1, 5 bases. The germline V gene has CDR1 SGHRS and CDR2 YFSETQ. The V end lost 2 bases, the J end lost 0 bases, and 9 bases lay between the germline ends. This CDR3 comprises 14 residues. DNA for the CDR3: TGCGCCAGCAGCTTTCAGGGTCCCTCCTACGAGCAGTACTTC. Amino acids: CASSFQGPSYEQYF.

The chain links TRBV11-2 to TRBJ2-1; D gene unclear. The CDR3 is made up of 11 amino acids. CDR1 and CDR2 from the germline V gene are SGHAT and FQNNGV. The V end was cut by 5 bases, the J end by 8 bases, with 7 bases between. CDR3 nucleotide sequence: TGTGCCAGCAGCCAGTGGCATGAGCAGTTCTTC. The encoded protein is CASSQWHEQFF.

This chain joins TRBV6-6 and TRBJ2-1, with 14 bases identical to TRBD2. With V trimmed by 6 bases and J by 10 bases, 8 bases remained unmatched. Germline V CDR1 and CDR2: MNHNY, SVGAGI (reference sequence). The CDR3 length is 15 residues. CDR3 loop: CASSPIGTSGREQFF. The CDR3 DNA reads TGTGCCAGCAGCCCCATTGGGACTAGCGGGAGAGAGCAGTTCTTC.

CDR3: CASSEGRNTGELFF. CDR3 nucleotide sequence: TGCGCCAGCAGTGAAGGGAGGAACACCGGGGAGCTGTTTTTT. The chain employs TRBV10-2 and TRBJ2-2, with D possibly matching TRBD2 (5 bases). Germline CDR1 and CDR2: WSHSY and SAAADI. V lost 3 bases and J lost 1, with 6 bases in between. The CDR3 spans 14 residues.

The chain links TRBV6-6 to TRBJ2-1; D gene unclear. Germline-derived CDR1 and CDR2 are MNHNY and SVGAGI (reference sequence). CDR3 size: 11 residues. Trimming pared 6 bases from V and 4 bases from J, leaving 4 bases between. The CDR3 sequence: CASSQYNEQFF. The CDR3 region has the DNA TGTGCCAGCAGCCAGTACAATGAGCAGTTCTTC.

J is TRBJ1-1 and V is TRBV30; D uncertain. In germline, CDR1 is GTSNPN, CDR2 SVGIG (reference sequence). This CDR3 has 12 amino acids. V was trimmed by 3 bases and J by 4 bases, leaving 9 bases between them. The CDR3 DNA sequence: TGTGCCTGGAGCGACCGGAGCACTGAAGCTTTCTTT. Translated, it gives CAWSDRSTEAFF.

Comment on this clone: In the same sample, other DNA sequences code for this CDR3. The CDR3 DNA is TGTGCCAGCAGTCTAGGACTAGCGGGAGGGAATGAGCAGTTCTTC. This sequence encodes CASSLGLAGGNEQFF. The rearrangement uses TRBV7-2 and TRBJ2-1; TRBD2 matches at 15 bases. The germline V gene has CDR1 SGHTA and CDR2 FQGNSA. The CDR3 contains 15 residues. The V gene end was trimmed by 6 bases and the J gene end by 7 bases; junction bases not matched to a gene: 4.

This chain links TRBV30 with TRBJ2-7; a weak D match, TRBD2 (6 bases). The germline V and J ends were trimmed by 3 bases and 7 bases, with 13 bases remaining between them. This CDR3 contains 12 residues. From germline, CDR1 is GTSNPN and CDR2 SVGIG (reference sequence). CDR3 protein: CAWSAGPWEQYF. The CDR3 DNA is TGTGCCTGGAGCGCGGGACCCTGGGAGCAGTACTTC.

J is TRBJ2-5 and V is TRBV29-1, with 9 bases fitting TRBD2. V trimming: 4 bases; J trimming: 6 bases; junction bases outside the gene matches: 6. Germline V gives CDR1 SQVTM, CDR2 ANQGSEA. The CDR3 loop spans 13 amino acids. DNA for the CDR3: TGCAGCGTTGTACCTAGCGGGGTAAAGACCCAGTACTTC. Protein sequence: CSVVPSGVKTQYF.

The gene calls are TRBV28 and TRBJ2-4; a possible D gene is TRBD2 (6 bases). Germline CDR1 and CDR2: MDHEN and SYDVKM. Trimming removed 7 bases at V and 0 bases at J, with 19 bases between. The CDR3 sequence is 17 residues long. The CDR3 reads CASISWRGLLAKNIQYF. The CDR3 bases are TGTGCCAGCATCTCCTGGCGGGGATTACTAGCCAAAAACATTCAGTACTTC.